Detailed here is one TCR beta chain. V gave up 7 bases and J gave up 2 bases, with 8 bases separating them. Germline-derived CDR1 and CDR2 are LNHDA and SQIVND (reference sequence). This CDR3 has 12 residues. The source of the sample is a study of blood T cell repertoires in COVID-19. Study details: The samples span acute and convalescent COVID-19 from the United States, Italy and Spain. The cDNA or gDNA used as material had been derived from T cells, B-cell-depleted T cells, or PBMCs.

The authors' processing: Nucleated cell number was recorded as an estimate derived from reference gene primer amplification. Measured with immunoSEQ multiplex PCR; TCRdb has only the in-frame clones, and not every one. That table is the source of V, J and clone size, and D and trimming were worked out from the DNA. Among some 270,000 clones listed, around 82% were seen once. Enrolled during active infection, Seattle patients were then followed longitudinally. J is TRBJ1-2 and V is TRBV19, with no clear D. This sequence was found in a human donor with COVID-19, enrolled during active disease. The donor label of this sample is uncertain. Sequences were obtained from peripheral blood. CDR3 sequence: CASTNRNYGYTF. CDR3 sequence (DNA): TGTGCCAGTACAAACAGAAACTATGGCTACACCTTC.